A single TCR beta chain is shown here with its context. V shed 5 bases and J shed 2 bases, with 12 bases lying between them. CDR3 size: 15 residues. CDR1 and CDR2 (germline): LNHDA, SQIVND (reference sequence). Primers included in the PCR were 60 Vbeta and 13 Jbeta primers. Sequenced by immunoSEQ multiplex PCR; TCRdb stores in-frame clones only, minus some. The repertoire holds about 140,000 clones, 65% to 85% seen once, with around 2.5% in the top ten. These data belong to a study of cytomegalovirus exposure and HLA in healthy donors. Input material: PBMCs. The V call is TRBV19, the J call TRBJ2-2; TRBD2 might be the D (5 bases). The receptor's source is a man aged 50-59 years in good health and CMV-seronegative. CDR3 coding DNA: TGTGCCAGTAGTTTGGGAGAGACAAACACCGGGGAGCTGTTTTTT. This gives the protein CASSLGETNTGELFF.